This T cell receptor (beta chain) was sequenced for a study of T cells in Graves' hyperthyroidism and ophthalmopathy. This clonotype was observed many times. Its matching antigen is unknown. Notes on the study in general: Most thyroid-expanded clonotypes above 0.001 were also found in blood.

The study defined stable Graves' hyperthyroidism as no ophthalmopathy progression within 18 months. Lactation, pregnancy, other autoimmune disease or uncontrolled infection led to exclusion of patients. The diagnoses drew upon clinical symptoms, serum thyroxine and TRAb, thyroid ultrasound and orbital computed tomography. The V end was cut by 5 bases, the J end by 1 base, with 11 bases between. Germline values: CDR1 MNHNS, CDR2 SASEGT. This CDR3 region has 14 residues. Amplification targeted TCR beta CDR3 regions from RNA transcripts. An initial round of RT-PCR targeting the TCR CDR3 relied on the HTBI primer set. MiXCR, applied by TCRdb to the multiplex PCR reads, yields one record per CDR3 protein. The repertoire holds 95,000 to 110,000 distinct CDR3 sequences, with 16% as singletons.

This receptor was obtained from a woman between 45 and 65 years old with Graves' hyperthyroidism. The sample taken for sequencing was blood. The genes are TRBV6-1 and TRBJ1-1; a possible D gene is TRBD1 (5 bases). CDR3 nucleotide sequence: TGTGCCAGCAGTCTGGTGGGGGAGAACACTGAAGCTTTCTTT. Protein sequence: CASSLVGENTEAFF.